This T cell receptor (beta chain) was sequenced for a study of T cells expressing NK-cell markers. Study findings and constraints: Five or six donors showed dominant NKG2C+ clonotypes comprising about 1.0-7.0% of their CD8+ T cells.

UMIs were included in TCR beta cDNA generated by 5'RACE template switching. From its re-call of the 5' RACE reads, TCRdb lists each CDR3 protein once, without DNA. The sample table includes under 500,000 distinct CDR3 sequences. Comments on this clonotype: Its antigen remains unknown.

Sequencing was carried out using blood T cells: a sorted CD56 or NKG2C T cell subset, CD4+ or CD8+ T cells, or bulk PBMC T cells (not recorded which). The clonotype was recovered from a woman aged 18-70 years in good health.

This CDR3 is CASSPSGRDIRYWGLYEQYF. This chain links TRBV11-2 with TRBJ2-7; the TCRdb call, TRBD1, lacks DNA for checking. CDR1 is SGHAT, CDR2 FQNNGV, per germline. The CDR3 consists of 20 residues. The whole variable domain, filled in from reference TRBV11-2 and TRBJ2-7, reads EAGVAQSPRYKIIEKRQSVAFWCNPISGHATLYWYQQILGQGPKLLIQFQNNGVVDDSQLPKDRFSAERLKGVDSTLKIQPAKLEDSAVYLCASSPSGRDIRYWGLYEQYFGPGTRLTVT.